A selection of T cell receptor beta chains follows, all from one sample in a study of brain metastases from non-small cell lung cancer. TCRdb keeps only in-frame clones here, not all; method: immunoSEQ multiplex PCR. The sample includes about 6,000 clones, roughly 80% of them seen just once. Sequencing was carried out using primary lung tumor tissue. These receptors originate from a donor aged 40 or older with non-small cell lung cancer. CDR3s include the opening cysteine and the closing phenylalanine or tryptophan. The D gene is left open where the match is weak. Not every row has a clone size; where given, it reads once, few, many or a size class.

V: TRBV28
size: .
J: TRBJ2-1
D: .
CDR3: CASNPVGLGYNEQFF
DNA: TGTGCCAGCAACCCAGTCGGATTGGGGTACAATGAGCAGTTCTTC

V: TRBV19
size: .
J: TRBJ2-2
D: TRBD1
CDR3: CASSTGTANTGELFF
DNA: TGTGCCAGTAGCACCGGGACAGCGAACACCGGGGAGCTGTTTTTT

V: TRBV3-1/TRBV3-2
size: .
J: TRBJ2-2
D: .
CDR3: CASTRGQMNTGELFF
DNA: TGTGCCAGCACTCGAGGACAAATGAACACCGGGGAGCTGTTTTTT

V: TRBV7-8
size: .
J: TRBJ1-4
D: TRBD1
CDR3: CASSLTGTGFGKLFF
DNA: TGTGCCAGCAGCCTTACCGGGACAGGGTTTGGAAAACTGTTTTTT

V: TRBV19
size: .
J: TRBJ1-5
D: .
CDR3: CASSPDAGRGRNSNQPQHF
DNA: TGTGCCAGTAGTCCCGACGCGGGCCGGGGCCGAAATAGCAATCAGCCCCAGCATTTT

V: TRBV19
size: .
J: TRBJ1-2
D: TRBD1
CDR3: CASSAQGARRGYTF
DNA: TGTGCCAGTAGTGCACAGGGGGCGCGTCGTGGCTACACCTTC

V: TRBV19
size: once
J: TRBJ2-2
D: TRBD1
CDR3: CASSMSQGAVGELFF
DNA: TGTGCCAGTAGTATGTCCCAGGGGGCGGTCGGGGAGCTGTTTTTT

V: TRBV4-3
size: .
J: TRBJ1-2
D: .
CDR3: CASSQDRGSPYGYTF
DNA: TGCGCCAGCAGCCAAGATAGGGGATCCCCCTATGGCTACACCTTC

V: TRBV11-1
size: few
J: TRBJ1-1
D: .
CDR3: CASSLAGGNTEAFF
DNA: TGTGCCAGCAGCTTAGCTGGAGGGAACACTGAAGCTTTCTTT

V: TRBV6-5
size: .
J: TRBJ1-6
D: .
CDR3: CASSYEGSYNSPLHF
DNA: TGTGCCAGCAGTTACGAGGGATCCTATAATTCACCCCTCCACTTT

V: TRBV24-1
size: .
J: TRBJ1-2
D: .
CDR3: CATSDTLQGRGGYTF
DNA: TGTGCCACCAGTGATACCCTACAGGGAAGGGGTGGCTACACCTTC

V: TRBV29-1
size: .
J: TRBJ2-7
D: .
CDR3: CSVGGMGYYEQYF
DNA: TGCAGCGTTGGGGGGATGGGTTACTACGAGCAGTACTTC

V: TRBV6-5
size: .
J: TRBJ2-1
D: TRBD1
CDR3: CASKRDRVYNEQFF
DNA: TGTGCCAGCAAGCGGGACAGGGTTTACAATGAGCAGTTCTTC

V: TRBV5-1
size: .
J: TRBJ2-2
D: TRBD2
CDR3: CASSLVAGLNTGELFF
DNA: TGCGCCAGCAGCTTGGTAGCGGGCTTGAACACCGGGGAGCTGTTTTTT

V: TRBV2
size: .
J: TRBJ1-3
D: .
CDR3: CAKSDRYSGNTIYF
DNA: TGTGCCAAATCAGACAGATACTCTGGAAACACCATATATTTT

V: TRBV6-1
size: .
J: TRBJ2-4
D: .
CDR3: CASSEGQGRGDIQYF
DNA: TGTGCCAGCAGTGAGGGCCAGGGAAGAGGAGACATTCAGTACTTC

V: TRBV5-1
size: .
J: TRBJ1-6
D: .
CDR3: CASSLAGGSSYNSPLHF
DNA: TGCGCCAGCAGCTTGGCCGGGGGGAGCTCCTATAATTCACCCCTCCACTTT

V: TRBV9
size: .
J: TRBJ2-3
D: .
CDR3: CASGGAASTDTQYF
DNA: TGTGCCAGCGGAGGGGCCGCTAGCACAGATACGCAGTATTTT

V: TRBV7-7
size: .
J: TRBJ2-3
D: TRBD2
CDR3: CASSPGLGSGDTQYF
DNA: TGTGCCAGCAGCCCGGGACTAGGGTCAGGGGATACGCAGTATTTT

V: TRBV6-5
size: .
J: TRBJ2-7
D: TRBD1
CDR3: CASSSGTGSYEQYF
DNA: TGTGCCAGCAGTTCGGGGACAGGCTCCTACGAGCAGTACTTC

V: TRBV7-9
size: .
J: TRBJ2-3
D: TRBD2
CDR3: CASLRGLAGFTDTQYF
DNA: TGTGCCAGCTTGAGGGGACTAGCGGGCTTCACAGATACGCAGTATTTT

V: TRBV5-6
size: .
J: TRBJ1-2
D: TRBD1
CDR3: CASSSVQGAGNYGYTF
DNA: TGTGCCAGCAGCTCCGTACAGGGGGCAGGGAACTATGGCTACACCTTC

V: TRBV27
size: .
J: TRBJ1-2
D: TRBD1
CDR3: CASRPTGDYGYTF
DNA: TGTGCCAGCAGGCCTACAGGGGACTATGGCTACACCTTC